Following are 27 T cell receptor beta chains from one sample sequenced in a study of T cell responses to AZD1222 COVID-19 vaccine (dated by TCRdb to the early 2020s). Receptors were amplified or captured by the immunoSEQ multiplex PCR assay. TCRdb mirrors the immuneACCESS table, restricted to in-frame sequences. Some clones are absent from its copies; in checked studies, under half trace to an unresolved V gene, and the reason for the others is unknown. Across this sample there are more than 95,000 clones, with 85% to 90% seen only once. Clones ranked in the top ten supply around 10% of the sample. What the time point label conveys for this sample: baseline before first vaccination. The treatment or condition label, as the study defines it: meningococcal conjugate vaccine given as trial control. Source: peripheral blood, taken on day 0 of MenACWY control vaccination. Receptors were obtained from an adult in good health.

This chain's CDR3 is CASSPPGTYGYTF. Written as DNA, the CDR3 is TGTGCCAGCAGCCCCCCTGGGACGTATGGCTACACCTTC. This chain connects TRBV12-3 or TRBV12-4 to TRBJ1-2, with a possible D match to TRBD1 (5 bases). Trimming took off 6 bases at V and 5 bases at J, with 13 bases between the two ends. This CDR3 has 13 amino acids.

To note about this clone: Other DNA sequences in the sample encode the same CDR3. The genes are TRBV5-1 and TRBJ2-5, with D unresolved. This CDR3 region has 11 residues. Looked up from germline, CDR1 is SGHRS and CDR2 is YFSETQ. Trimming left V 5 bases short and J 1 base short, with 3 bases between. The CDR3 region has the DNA TGCGCCAGCAGTCTCCAAGAGACCCAGTACTTC. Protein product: CASSLQETQYF.

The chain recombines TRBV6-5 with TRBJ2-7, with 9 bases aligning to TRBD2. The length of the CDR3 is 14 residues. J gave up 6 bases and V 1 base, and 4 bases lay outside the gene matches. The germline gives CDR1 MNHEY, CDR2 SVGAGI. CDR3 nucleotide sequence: TGTGCCAGCAGTTACTATGCTAGCGGGACCGAGCAGTACTTC. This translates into CASSYYASGTEQYF.

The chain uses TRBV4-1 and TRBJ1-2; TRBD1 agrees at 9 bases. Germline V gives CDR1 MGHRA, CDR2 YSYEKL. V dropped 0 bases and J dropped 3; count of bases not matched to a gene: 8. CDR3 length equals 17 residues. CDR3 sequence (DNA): TGCGCCAGCAGCCAAGATCTAACAGGGGGCGCCCACTATGGCTACACCTTC. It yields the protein CASSQDLTGGAHYGYTF.

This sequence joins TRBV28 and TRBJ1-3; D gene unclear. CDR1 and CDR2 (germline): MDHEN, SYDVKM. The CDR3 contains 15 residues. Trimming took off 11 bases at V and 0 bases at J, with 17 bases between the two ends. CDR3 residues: CASSPASNSGNTIYF. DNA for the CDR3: TGTGCCTCTTCTCCCGCCAGCAACTCTGGAAACACCATATATTTT.

As DNA, the CDR3 is TGTGCCAGCAGCCGAGACAGACAACTATACAATGAGCAGTTCTTC. It is translated as CASSRDRQLYNEQFF. The chain uses TRBV7-8 and TRBJ2-1, with TRBD1 as a possible D gene (5 bases). V was shortened by 5 bases and J by 4 bases, with 15 bases between the two germline ends. Germline V gene sequence: CDR1 SGHVS, CDR2 FQNEAQ. The CDR3 runs 15 residues.

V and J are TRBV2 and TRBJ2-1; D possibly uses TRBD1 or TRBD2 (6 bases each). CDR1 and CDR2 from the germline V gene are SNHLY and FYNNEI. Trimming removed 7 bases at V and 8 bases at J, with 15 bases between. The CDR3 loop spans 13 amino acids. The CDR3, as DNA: TGTGCCAGCATGGAGGGGGTTGTCGATGAGCAGTTCTTC. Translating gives CASMEGVVDEQFF.

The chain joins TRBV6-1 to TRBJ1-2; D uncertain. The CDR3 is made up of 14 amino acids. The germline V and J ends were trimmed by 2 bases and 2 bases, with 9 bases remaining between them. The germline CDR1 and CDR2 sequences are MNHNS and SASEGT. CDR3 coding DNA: TGTGCCAGCAGTGAATCACCGGGAAACTATGGCTACACCTTC. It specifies CASSESPGNYGYTF.

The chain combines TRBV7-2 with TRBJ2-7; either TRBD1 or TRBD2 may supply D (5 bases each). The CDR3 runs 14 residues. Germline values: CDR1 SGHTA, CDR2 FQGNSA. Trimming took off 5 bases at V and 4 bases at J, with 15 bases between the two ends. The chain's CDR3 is CASSPPGRHYEQYF. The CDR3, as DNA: TGTGCCAGCAGCCCGCCGGGACGACATTACGAGCAGTACTTC.

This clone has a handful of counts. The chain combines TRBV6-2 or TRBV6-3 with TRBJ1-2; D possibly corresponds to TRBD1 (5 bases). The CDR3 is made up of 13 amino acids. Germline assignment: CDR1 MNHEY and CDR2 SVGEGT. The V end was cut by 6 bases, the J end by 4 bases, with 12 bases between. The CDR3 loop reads CASSLDSIYGYTF. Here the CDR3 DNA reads TGTGCCAGCAGCCTCGACAGCATCTATGGCTACACCTTC.

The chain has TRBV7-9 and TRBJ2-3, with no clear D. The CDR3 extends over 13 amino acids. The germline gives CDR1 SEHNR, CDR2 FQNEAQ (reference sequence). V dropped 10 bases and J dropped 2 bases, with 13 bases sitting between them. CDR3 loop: CATAPADTDTQYF. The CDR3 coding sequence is TGTGCCACCGCACCAGCCGACACAGATACGCAGTATTTT.

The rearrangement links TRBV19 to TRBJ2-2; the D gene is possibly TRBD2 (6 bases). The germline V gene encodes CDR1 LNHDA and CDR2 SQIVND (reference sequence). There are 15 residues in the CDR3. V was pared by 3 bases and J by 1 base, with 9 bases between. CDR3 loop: CASSIGGLNTGELFF. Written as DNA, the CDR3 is TGTGCCAGTAGTATCGGGGGACTGAACACCGGGGAGCTGTTTTTT.

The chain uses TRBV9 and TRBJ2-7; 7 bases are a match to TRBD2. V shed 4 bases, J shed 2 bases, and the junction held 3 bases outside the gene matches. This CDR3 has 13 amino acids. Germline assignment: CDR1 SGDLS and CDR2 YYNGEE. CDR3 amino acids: CASSLGLAYEQYF. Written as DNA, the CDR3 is TGTGCCAGCAGCCTAGGACTAGCCTACGAGCAGTACTTC.

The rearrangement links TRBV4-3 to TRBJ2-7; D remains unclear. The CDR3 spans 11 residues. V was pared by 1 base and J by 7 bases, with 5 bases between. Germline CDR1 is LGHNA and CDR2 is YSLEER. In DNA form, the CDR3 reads TGCGCCAGCAGCCAAGGGGCGGAGCAGTACTTC. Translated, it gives CASSQGAEQYF.

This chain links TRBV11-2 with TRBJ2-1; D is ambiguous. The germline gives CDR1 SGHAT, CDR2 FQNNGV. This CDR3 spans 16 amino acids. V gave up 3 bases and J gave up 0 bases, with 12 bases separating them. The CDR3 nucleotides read TGTGCCAGCAGCTTTCGAAAGGACCACTCCTACAATGAGCAGTTCTTC. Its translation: CASSFRKDHSYNEQFF.

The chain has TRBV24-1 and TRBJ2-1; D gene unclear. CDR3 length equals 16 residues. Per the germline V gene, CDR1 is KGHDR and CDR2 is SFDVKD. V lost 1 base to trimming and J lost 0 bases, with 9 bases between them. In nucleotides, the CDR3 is TGTGCCACCAGTGATTTCCCCCAGAGCTCCTACAATGAGCAGTTCTTC. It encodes CATSDFPQSSYNEQFF.

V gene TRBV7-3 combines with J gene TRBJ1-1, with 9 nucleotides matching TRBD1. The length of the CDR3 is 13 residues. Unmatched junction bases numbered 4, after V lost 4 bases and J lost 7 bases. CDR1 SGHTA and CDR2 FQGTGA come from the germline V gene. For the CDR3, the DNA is TGTGCCAGCAGCTCGGACAGGGGAGGTGAAGCTTTCTTT. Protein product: CASSSDRGGEAFF.

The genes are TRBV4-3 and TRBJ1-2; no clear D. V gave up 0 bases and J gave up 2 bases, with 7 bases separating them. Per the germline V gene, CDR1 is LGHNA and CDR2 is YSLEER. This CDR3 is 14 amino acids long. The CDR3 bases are TGCGCCAGCAGCCAAGAAACCGGGAACTATGGCTACACCTTC. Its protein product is CASSQETGNYGYTF.

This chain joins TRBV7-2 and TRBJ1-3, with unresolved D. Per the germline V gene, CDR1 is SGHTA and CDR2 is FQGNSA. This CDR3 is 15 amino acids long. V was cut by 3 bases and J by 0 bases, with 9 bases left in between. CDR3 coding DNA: TGTGCCAGCAGCTTTGTGGCCACCTCTGGAAACACCATATATTTT. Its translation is CASSFVATSGNTIYF.

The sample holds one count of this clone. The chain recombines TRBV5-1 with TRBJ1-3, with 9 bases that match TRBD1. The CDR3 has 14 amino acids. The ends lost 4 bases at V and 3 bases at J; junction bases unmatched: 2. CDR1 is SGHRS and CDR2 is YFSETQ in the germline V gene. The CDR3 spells CASSLGQGGNTIYF. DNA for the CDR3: TGCGCCAGCAGCCTGGGACAGGGTGGAAACACCATATATTTT.

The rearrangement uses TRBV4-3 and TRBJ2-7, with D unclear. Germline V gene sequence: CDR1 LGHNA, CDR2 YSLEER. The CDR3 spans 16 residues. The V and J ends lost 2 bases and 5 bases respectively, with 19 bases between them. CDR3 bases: TGCGCCAGCAGCCAAATCTGGGGAAATAACCTACACGAGCAGTACTTC. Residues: CASSQIWGNNLHEQYF.

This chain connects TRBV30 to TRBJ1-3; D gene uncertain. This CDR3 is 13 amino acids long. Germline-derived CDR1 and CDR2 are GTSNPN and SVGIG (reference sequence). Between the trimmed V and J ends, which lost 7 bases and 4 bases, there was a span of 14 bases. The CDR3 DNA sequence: TGTGCCTTAGATTTGGTTTTCGGAAACACCATATATTTT. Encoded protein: CALDLVFGNTIYF.

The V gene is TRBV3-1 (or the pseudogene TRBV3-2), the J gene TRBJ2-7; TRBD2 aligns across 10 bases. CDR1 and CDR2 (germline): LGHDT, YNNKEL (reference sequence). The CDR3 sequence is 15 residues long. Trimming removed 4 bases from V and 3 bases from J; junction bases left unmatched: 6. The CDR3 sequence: CASSLRTSGNYEQYF. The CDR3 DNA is TGTGCCAGCAGCCTACGGACTAGCGGTAACTACGAGCAGTACTTC.

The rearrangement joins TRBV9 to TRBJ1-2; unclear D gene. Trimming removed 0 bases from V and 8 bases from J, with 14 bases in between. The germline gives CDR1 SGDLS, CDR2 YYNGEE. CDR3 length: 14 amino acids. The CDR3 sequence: CASSVGEGRGGYTF. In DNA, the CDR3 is TGTGCCAGCAGCGTAGGAGAAGGGAGAGGGGGCTACACCTTC.

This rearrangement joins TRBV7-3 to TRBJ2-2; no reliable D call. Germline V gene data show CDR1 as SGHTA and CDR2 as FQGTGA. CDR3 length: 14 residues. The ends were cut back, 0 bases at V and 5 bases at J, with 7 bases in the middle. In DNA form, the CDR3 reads TGTGCCAGCAGCTTAACAAGCGATACCGGGGAGCTGTTTTTT. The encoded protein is CASSLTSDTGELFF.

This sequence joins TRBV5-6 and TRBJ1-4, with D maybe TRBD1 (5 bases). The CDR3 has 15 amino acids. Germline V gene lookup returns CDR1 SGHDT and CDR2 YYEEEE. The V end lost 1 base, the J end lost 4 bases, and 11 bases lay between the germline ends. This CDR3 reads CASSLTGGNNEKLFF. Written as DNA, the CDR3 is TGTGCCAGCAGCTTGACCGGGGGGAATAATGAAAAACTGTTTTTT.

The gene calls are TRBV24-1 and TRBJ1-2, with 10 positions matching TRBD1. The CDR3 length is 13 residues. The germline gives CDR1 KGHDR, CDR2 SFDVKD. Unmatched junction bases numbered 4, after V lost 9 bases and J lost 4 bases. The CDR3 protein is CATADRGVYGYTF. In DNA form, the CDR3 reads TGTGCCACCGCGGACAGGGGGGTCTATGGCTACACCTTC.